This TCR beta chain was sequenced during a study of identical twins. This CDR3 spans 15 amino acids. V dropped 7 bases and J dropped 7; count of bases not matched to a gene: 11. The germline CDR1 and CDR2 sequences are WSHSY and SAAADI. TCRdb ran MiXCR on the 5' RACE reads and lists one entry per CDR3 protein. The sample records 550,000 to 800,000 distinct CDR3 sequences, 7.1% being singletons. These data are also associated with another study on yellow fever vaccine responses in identical twins.

The chain is built from TRBV10-2 and TRBJ2-5, with 11 bases identical to TRBD2. The receptor's source is a woman aged 18-29 years in good health. Sequenced material: PBMCs. The DNA of the CDR3 is TGCGCCAGCACCGTAGCGGGGGGGGCGCTAGGGACCCAGTACTTC. Its translation is CASTVAGGALGTQYF.